These 14 T cell receptor beta chains came from one sample sequenced in a study of T cell repertoires in cytomegalovirus infection. TCRdb fed the reads into MiXCR, producing one record per CDR3 protein. The sample has about a million distinct CDR3 sequences, 30% to 40% seen once. These receptors have no known antigen. This sample comprised cultured CD8+ T cells from PBMCs, obtained from culture after CMV antigen stimulation. Every receptor here comes from a human donor in good health (CMV status not recorded). Some clones in this sample may be carry-over from other donors' samples.

This chain joins TRBV6-5 and TRBJ2-1, with D perhaps TRBD1 (6 bases). Trimming removed 2 bases from V and 8 bases from J, with 13 bases in between. This CDR3 is built from 14 residues. The V gene's germline CDR1 is MNHEY and CDR2 SVGAGI. CDR3 bases: TGTGCCAGCAGTTACGGGGGCTACTTGGATGAGCAGTTCTTC. It encodes CASSYGGYLDEQFF.

This clonotype was picked up many times. CDR3 in amino acids: CASIKSGGEYF. The CDR3 DNA reads TGTGCCAGCATAAAGTCCGGGGGCGAGTACTTC. The chain has TRBV2 and TRBJ2-7; either TRBD1 or TRBD2 may supply D (6 bases each). CDR3 length equals 11 residues. Germline CDR1 SNHLY, CDR2 FYNNEI. Between the trimmed V and J ends, which lost 7 bases and 11 bases, there was a span of 15 bases.

A few counts support this clonotype. The rearrangement uses TRBV3-1 and TRBJ2-1; 7 nucleotides line up with TRBD2. This CDR3 region has 17 residues. The junction had 11 bases not matched to a gene; V was cut back by 4 bases and J by 2 bases. CDR1 is LGHDT, CDR2 YNNKEL, per germline (reference sequence). CDR3 sequence (DNA): TGTGCCAGCAGCCGGGGGGGAGACCGACCGCCCTACAATGAGCAGTTCTTC. Translated: CASSRGGDRPPYNEQFF.

CDR3 coding DNA: TGCGCCAGCAGCACGGGACTCGGCGACGAGCAGTACTTC. Protein: CASSTGLGDEQYF. This chain joins TRBV5-1 and TRBJ2-7; possibly TRBD2 for D (6 bases). Trimming pared 4 bases from V and 5 bases from J, leaving 13 bases between. Germline-derived CDR1 and CDR2 are SGHRS and YFSETQ. The CDR3 totals 13 residues.

About this clonotype: A much larger clone is a single base away; this may be a read error. The genes are TRBV7-6 and TRBJ2-5; the D gene is possibly TRBD1 (6 bases). The germline V gene has CDR1 SGHVS and CDR2 FNYEAQ. The length of the CDR3 is 15 residues. The CDR3 DNA reads as TGTGTCAGCAGCCAGGGGTCGGGTGTGGTGAAGACCCAGTACTTC. This codes for CVSSQGSGVVKTQYF.

The rearrangement joins TRBV23-1 to TRBJ1-5, with TRBD1 identical over 12 bases. TRBV23-1 falls under the ORF class, with uncertain function. With V trimmed by 7 bases and J by 6 bases, 7 bases remained unmatched. CDR3 length: 15 residues. The CDR3 loop is CASTPGTGGGQPQHF. The CDR3 nucleotides are TGCGCCAGCACCCCCGGGACAGGGGGCGGTCAGCCCCAGCATTTT.

The chain links TRBV4-3 to TRBJ1-2; 9 positions match TRBD1. Germline V gene lookup returns CDR1 LGHNA and CDR2 YSLEER. V was clipped by 4 bases and J by 4 bases; unmatched bases: 4. The length of the CDR3 is 14 residues. CDR3 coding DNA: TGCGCCAGCAGCCGGGACAGGGACGGCTATGGCTACACCTTC. Amino acids: CASSRDRDGYGYTF.

This clonotype was detected only a few times. The rearrangement links TRBV7-8 to TRBJ2-7, with 7 positions matching TRBD1. This CDR3 has 14 residues. Germline assignment: CDR1 SGHVS and CDR2 FQNEAQ. With 5 bases clipped from V and 12 bases from J, the junction kept 16 bases outside the gene matches. The CDR3 DNA is TGTGCCAGCAGCGTTGGGGGACAAGGGGGCCCCCGGTACGTC. Translated, it gives CASSVGGQGGPRYV.

Remarks on this clonotype: It may be a read error: a sequence one base away is much more abundant. The rearrangement links TRBV7-8 to TRBJ2-3; the D gene is possibly TRBD2 (5 bases). The germline V gene encodes CDR1 SGHVS and CDR2 FQNEAQ. This CDR3 contains 14 residues. Trimming took off 11 bases at V and 0 bases at J, with 15 bases between the two ends. The CDR3 is CAGIGRESTDTQYF. The CDR3 region has the DNA TGTGCCGGCATCGGACGGGAAAGCACAGATACGCAGTATTTT.

V and J are TRBV6-2 or TRBV6-3 and TRBJ1-1; D uncertain. Germline V gene data show CDR1 as MNHEY and CDR2 as SVGEGT. The V gene lost 3 bases and the J gene lost 1 base, with 6 bases spanning the gap. The CDR3 is 13 residues long. CDR3 in DNA: TGTGCCAGCAGTTATATGTGGAACACTGAAGCTTTCTTT. Translation gives CASSYMWNTEAFF.

The chain has TRBV10-3 and TRBJ1-1; D perhaps matches TRBD1 (6 bases). Germline-derived CDR1 and CDR2 are ENHRY and SYGVKD. The CDR3 length is 13 residues. Trimming took off 11 bases at V and 0 bases at J, with 13 bases between the two ends. The CDR3 DNA follows: TGTGCCGTCCGGGACACCATGAACACTGAAGCTTTCTTT. Translating it yields CAVRDTMNTEAFF.

The gene calls are TRBV2 and TRBJ2-7; D unresolved. Trimming removed 0 bases from V and 0 bases from J, with 9 bases in between. Looked up from germline, CDR1 is SNHLY and CDR2 is FYNNEI. The CDR3 is 15 residues long. The CDR3 protein is CASSEADASSYEQYV. DNA of the CDR3: TGTGCCAGCAGTGAAGCAGACGCAAGCTCCTACGAGCAGTACGTC.

V gene TRBV7-9 combines with J gene TRBJ2-1; D is unresolved. Germline CDR1 is SEHNR and CDR2 is FQNEAQ (reference sequence). This CDR3 contains 12 residues. Trimming took 2 bases from V and 8 from J, leaving 7 bases between them. The CDR3: CASSLRAYEQFF. CDR3 nucleotide sequence: TGTGCCAGCAGCTTAAGGGCATATGAGCAGTTCTTC.

The chain has TRBV12-5 and TRBJ2-1, with TRBD1 identical over 8 bases. Germline V gene sequence: CDR1 LGHNT, CDR2 FRNRAP. CDR3 size: 11 residues. This CDR3 reads CADRAHNEQFF. As DNA, the CDR3 is TGTGCGGACAGGGCCCACAATGAGCAGTTCTTC.